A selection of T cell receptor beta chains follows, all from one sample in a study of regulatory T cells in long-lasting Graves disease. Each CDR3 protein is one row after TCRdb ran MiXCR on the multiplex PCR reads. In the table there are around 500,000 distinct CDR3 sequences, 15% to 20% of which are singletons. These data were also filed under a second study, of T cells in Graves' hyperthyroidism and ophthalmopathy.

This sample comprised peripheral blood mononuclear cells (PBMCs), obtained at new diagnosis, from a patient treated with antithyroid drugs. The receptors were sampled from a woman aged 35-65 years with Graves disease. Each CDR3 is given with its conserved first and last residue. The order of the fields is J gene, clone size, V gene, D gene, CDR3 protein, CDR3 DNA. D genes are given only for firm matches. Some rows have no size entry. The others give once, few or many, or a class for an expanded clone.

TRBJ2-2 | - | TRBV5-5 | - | CASNSGAGELFF | TGTGCCAGCAATTCCGGCGCCGGGGAGCTGTTTTTT
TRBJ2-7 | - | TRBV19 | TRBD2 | CASSMGSGGQREQYF | TGTGCCAGTAGTATGGGTAGCGGGGGCCAGCGCGAGCAGTACTTC
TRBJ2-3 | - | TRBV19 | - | CASSPPLATRTDTQYF | TGTGCCAGTAGTCCTCCCCTAGCAACCCGCACAGATACGCAGTATTTT
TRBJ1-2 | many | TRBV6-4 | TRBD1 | CASSDSGQGGYTF | TGTGCCAGCAGTGACTCGGGACAGGGGGGCTACACCTTC
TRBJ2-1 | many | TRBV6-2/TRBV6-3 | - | CASSRLEGNEQFF | TGTGCCAGCAGTAGGCTCGAGGGCAATGAGCAGTTCTTC
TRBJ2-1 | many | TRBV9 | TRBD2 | CASSDVGLAGNEQFF | TGTGCCAGCAGCGACGTCGGACTAGCGGGCAATGAGCAGTTCTTC
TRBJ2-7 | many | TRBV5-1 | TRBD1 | CASRQGQGFFYEQYF | TGCGCCAGCAGACAGGGACAGGGCTTTTTCTACGAGCAGTACTTC
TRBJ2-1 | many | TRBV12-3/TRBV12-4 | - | CASSLAPERGGQGYNEQFF | TGTGCCAGCAGTTTAGCGCCGGAGCGAGGCGGCCAGGGTTACAATGAGCAGTTCTTC
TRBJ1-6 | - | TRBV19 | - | CASSISPTGNSPLHF | TGTGCCAGTAGTATATCCCCGACTGGTAATTCACCCCTCCACTTT
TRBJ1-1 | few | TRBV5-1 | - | CASSLSQGSTEAFF | TGCGCCAGCAGCTTGAGTCAGGGTAGCACTGAAGCTTTCTTT